This T cell receptor (beta chain) was captured in a study of beta chain features in type 1 diabetes. Study-wide background: On cell yields, gender and age, patients and healthy donors were similar.

The CDR3 consists of 13 residues. Germline loops: CDR1 SGDLS, CDR2 YYNGEE. V shed 3 bases and J shed 8 bases, with 12 bases lying between them. The study, taken as a whole, reports: Fewer junction insertions and more nucleotide deletions appeared in type 1 diabetes patients. Small HLA sub-analyses could not settle whether HLA shapes TCRB rearrangement.

About this clone itself: Its target is unknown.

Purity of each sorted population was above 98%. The isolated RNA, all of it, was reverse transcribed, so expressed TCRB transcripts were what got sequenced. Sequencing was performed with immunoSEQ multiplex PCR; in TCRdb, only in-frame clones are kept and a portion is missing. The repertoire consists of about 270,000 clones, with over 12% occurring once and the leading ten covering approximately 0.024%. The sequencing input was naive CD4+ T cells from blood. The sequence was collected from a woman aged 40 to 50 in good health. This chain connects TRBV9 to TRBJ2-1, with D maybe TRBD2 (6 bases). This CDR3 reads CASSGGIADEQFF. Here the CDR3 DNA reads TGTGCCAGCAGCGGGGGCATAGCGGATGAGCAGTTCTTC.